This T cell receptor (beta chain) was sequenced for a study of regulatory T cells in long-lasting Graves disease. In the case of this clonotype: What it recognizes is unknown.

Germline V gene lookup returns CDR1 SQVTM and CDR2 ANQGSEA. V lost 7 bases and J lost 7, with 14 bases in between. There are 12 residues in the CDR3. The time point here: persistent/refractory GD, antithyroid drugs over 5 years with positive TRAb. RNA isolated from PBMCs was used to make the TCR library. The patients were enrolled through endocrinology in Xi'an, China. Findings and limits, study-wide: Peripheral blood was the sole material, not thyroid tissue. With persistent disease, TRBV28, TRBJ1-2 and TRBJ2-5 were the favored segments. The TCR repertoire of persistent Graves' patients was less diverse than that of newly diagnosed ones.

Construction of the TCR beta libraries employed iRepertoire HTBI primers in conjunction with Arm-PCR of CDR3 regions. From the multiplex PCR reads, TCRdb called clonotypes with MiXCR, one entry per CDR3 protein. This sample has under 450,000 distinct CDR3 sequences, with roughly 23% found just once. The specimen was peripheral blood mononuclear cells (PBMCs), collected when the disease was refractory, from a patient treated with antithyroid drugs. The rearrangement uses TRBV29-1 and TRBJ1-5; TRBD1 is a possible D gene (6 bases). This receptor was obtained from a woman aged 40 to 49 with Graves disease. CDR3 nucleotide sequence: TGCAGCGCACAGGGCGCGGAGCAGCCCCAGCATTTT. Its translation is CSAQGAEQPQHF.